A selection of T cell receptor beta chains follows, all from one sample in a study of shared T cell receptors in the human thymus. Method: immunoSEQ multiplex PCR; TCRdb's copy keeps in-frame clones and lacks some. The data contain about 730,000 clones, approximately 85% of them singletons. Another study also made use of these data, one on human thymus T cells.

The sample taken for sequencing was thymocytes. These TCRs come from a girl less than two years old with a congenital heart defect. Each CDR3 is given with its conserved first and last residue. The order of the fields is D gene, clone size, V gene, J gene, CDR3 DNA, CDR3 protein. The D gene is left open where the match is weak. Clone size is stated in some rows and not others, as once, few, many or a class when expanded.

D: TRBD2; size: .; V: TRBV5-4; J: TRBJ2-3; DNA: TGTGCCAGCAGTCACGAGCCGGGACTAGCGGGGCGTAGCACAGATACGCAGTATTTT; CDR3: CASSHEPGLAGRSTDTQYF
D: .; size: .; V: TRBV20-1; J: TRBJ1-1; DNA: TGCAGTGCGCGCACAGCCAGCGAAGCTTTCTTT; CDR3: CSARTASEAFF
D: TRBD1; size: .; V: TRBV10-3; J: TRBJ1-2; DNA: TGTGCCATCGGGACAGGGGGCGCAGGGATGGATGGCTACACCTTC; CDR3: CAIGTGGAGMDGYTF
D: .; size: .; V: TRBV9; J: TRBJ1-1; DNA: TGTGCCAGCAGCGTTTCCCCCTTCGAGCCTAACACTGAAGCTTTCTTT; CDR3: CASSVSPFEPNTEAFF
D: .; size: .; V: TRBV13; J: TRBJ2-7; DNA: TGTGCCAGCAGCTTAGGACTAGCCGGACCAACCTACGAGCAGTACTTC; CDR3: CASSLGLAGPTYEQYF
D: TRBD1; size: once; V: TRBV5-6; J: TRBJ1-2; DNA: TGTGCCAGCAGCCGAATACAGGGGAACTATGGCTACACCTTC; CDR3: CASSRIQGNYGYTF
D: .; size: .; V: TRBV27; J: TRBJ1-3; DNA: TGTGCCAGCAGTTTGTTGGGGGGACCTGGAAACACCATATATTTT; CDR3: CASSLLGGPGNTIYF
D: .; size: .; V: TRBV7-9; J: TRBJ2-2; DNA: TGTGCCAGCAGCTTAGTGAGCCTCGGGGAGCTGTTTTTT; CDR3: CASSLVSLGELFF
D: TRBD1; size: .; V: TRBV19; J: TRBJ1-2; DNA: TGTGCCAGTAGTACCGGACAGGGAAATGGCTACACCTTC; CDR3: CASSTGQGNGYTF
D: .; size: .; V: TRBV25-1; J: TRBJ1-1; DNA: TGTGCCAGCAGTGGAGCGGACCTACGATATCACACTGAAGCTTTCTTT; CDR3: CASSGADLRYHTEAFF
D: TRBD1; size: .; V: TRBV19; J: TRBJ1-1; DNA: TGTGCCAGTAGTAAGAGGGGGACAGAGAACACTGAAGCTTTCTTT; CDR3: CASSKRGTENTEAFF
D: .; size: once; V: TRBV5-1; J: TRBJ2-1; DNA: TGCGCCAGCAGCCTGACATCGCTCGAGGGGGTGGACAATGAGCAGTTCTTC; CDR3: CASSLTSLEGVDNEQFF
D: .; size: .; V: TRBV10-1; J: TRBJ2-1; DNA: TGCGCCAGCAGGGGGTTAATAGGAGGGACGCAGTTCTTC; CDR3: CASRGLIGGTQFF
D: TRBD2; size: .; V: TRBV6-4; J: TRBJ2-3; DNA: TGTGCCAGCAGTGACTCCAGCGGGGGGGCCAAAGATACGCAGTATTTT; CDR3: CASSDSSGGAKDTQYF
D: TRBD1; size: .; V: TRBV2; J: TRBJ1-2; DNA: TGTGCCAGCACCAAGGGGGCGAGGGGCTACACCTTC; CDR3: CASTKGARGYTF
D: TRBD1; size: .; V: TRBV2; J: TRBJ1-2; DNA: TGTGCCAGCAGTGAAAAGGAAGGTCGACAGGGGATCTATGGCTACACCTTC; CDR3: CASSEKEGRQGIYGYTF
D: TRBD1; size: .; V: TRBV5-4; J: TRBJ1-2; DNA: TGTGCCAGCAGCATACGAACCGGGACAGGGGGGACAGAGGACTACACCTTC; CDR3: CASSIRTGTGGTEDYTF
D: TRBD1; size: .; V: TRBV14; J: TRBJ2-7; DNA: TGTGCCAGCAGCCACCCAGGGGGACAGAGAGACTACGAGCAGTACTTC; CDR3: CASSHPGGQRDYEQYF
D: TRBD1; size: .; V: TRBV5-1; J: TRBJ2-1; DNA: TGCGCCAGCAGCTTGGGGGACAGGGTCCCCAATGAGCAGTTCTTC; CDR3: CASSLGDRVPNEQFF
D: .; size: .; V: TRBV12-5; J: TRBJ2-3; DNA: TGTGCTAGTGGTTTTAACAGACTAGAGCTCACAGATACGCAGTATTTT; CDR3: CASGFNRLELTDTQYF
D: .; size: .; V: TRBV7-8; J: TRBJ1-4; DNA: TGTGCCAGCAGCTTAAGGGGAATAGGGGAAAAACTGTTTTTT; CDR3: CASSLRGIGEKLFF
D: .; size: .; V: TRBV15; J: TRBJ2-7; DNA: TGTGCCACCAGCAGGAGAGATTCCTACGAGCAGTACTTC; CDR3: CATSRRDSYEQYF
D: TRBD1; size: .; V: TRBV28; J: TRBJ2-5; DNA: TGTGCCAGCAGTTTATCCCCTCTGGGCAGGGGGCTGGGGGAGACCCAGTACTTC; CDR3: CASSLSPLGRGLGETQYF
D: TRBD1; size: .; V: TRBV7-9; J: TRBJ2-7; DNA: TGTGCCAGCAGAACAGGGGTAGGGGAGCAGTACTTC; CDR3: CASRTGVGEQYF
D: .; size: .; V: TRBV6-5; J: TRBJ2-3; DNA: TGTGCCAGCGGGGGGAACACAGATACGCAGTATTTT; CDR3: CASGGNTDTQYF
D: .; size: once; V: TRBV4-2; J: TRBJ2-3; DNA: TGTGCCAGCAGCCAAGAGCGCGAACGACGGGGCACAGATACGCAGTATTTT; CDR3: CASSQERERRGTDTQYF
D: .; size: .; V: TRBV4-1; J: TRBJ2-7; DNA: TGCGCCAGCAGCCGCCGGGGAGGACAGGAAAGCTCCTACGAGCAGTACTTC; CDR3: CASSRRGGQESSYEQYF
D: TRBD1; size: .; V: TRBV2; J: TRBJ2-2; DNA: TGTGCCAGCAGTGAATATGGGGAGGACAGGGCCACCGGGGAGCTGTTTTTT; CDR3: CASSEYGEDRATGELFF